These 28 T cell receptor beta chains came from one sample sequenced in a study of cytomegalovirus exposure and HLA in healthy donors. PCR primers comprised 60 Vbeta and 13 Jbeta primers. Repertoires were generated with immunoSEQ multiplex PCR, while TCRdb's copy carries only in-frame clones and drops some. The sample has 150,000 to 200,000 clones, approximately 85% seen once. The sequenced sample consisted of PBMCs. The receptors were gathered from a man aged 18 to 30 in good health and CMV-seropositive.

This chain connects TRBV7-9 to TRBJ2-7, with TRBD2 matching 11 bases. V was pared by 5 bases and J by 1 base, with 10 bases of the junction left unmatched. Germline V gene lookup returns CDR1 SEHNR and CDR2 FQNEAQ (reference sequence). CDR3 length equals 17 residues. The CDR3 region has the DNA TGTGCCAGCAGCCAGACTAGCGGGGCCCCCCATTCCTACGAGCAGTACTTC. Translating gives CASSQTSGAPHSYEQYF. The full variable domain, in which reference TRBV7-9 and TRBJ2-7 provide the parts outside the CDR3, is DTGVSQNPRHKITKRGQNVTFRCDPISEHNRLYWYRQTLGQGPEFLTYFQNEAQLEKSRLLSDRFSAERPKGSFSTLEIQRTEQGDSAMYLCASSQTSGAPHSYEQYFGPGTRLTVT.

V and J are TRBV5-4 and TRBJ1-2; D unresolved. The germline gives CDR1 SGHNT, CDR2 YYREEE (reference sequence). V lost 0 bases and J lost 8, with 5 bases in between. This CDR3 is 11 amino acids long. In DNA form, the CDR3 reads TGTGCCAGCAGCTTGGGTGAGGGCTACACCTTC. Protein sequence: CASSLGEGYTF.

The V gene is TRBV13, the J gene TRBJ2-7; 7 bases line up with TRBD2. In germline, CDR1 is PRHDT, CDR2 FYEKMQ (reference sequence). With V trimmed by 2 bases and J by 2 bases, 6 bases remained unmatched. The CDR3 runs 15 residues. The CDR3 reads CASSLLRGLPYEQYF. The CDR3 DNA reads TGTGCCAGCAGCTTACTGCGGGGGTTGCCCTACGAGCAGTACTTC.

The chain uses TRBV27 and TRBJ2-7; maybe TRBD2 (7 bases). This CDR3 comprises 18 residues. The germline V gene has CDR1 MNHEY and CDR2 SMNVEV (reference sequence). Deletions cut 1 base from V and 0 bases from J, with 19 bases between. The CDR3 nucleotides read TGTGCCAGCAGTTTATATTCGGGGGGCGAAAGGAGCTCCTACGAGCAGTACTTC. This gives the protein CASSLYSGGERSSYEQYF.

The rearrangement uses TRBV27 and TRBJ2-1, with TRBD2 matching 8 bases. The V gene end was trimmed by 4 bases and the J gene end by 10 bases; junction bases not matched to a gene: 18. CDR1 MNHEY and CDR2 SMNVEV come from the germline V gene (reference sequence). CDR3 length: 17 amino acids. CDR3 DNA sequence: TGTGCCAGCAGTTCCACCAGTCCCTGGCGGGGGGCTGGGGAGCAGTTCTTC. This sequence encodes CASSSTSPWRGAGEQFF.

A single count supports this clone. This sequence joins TRBV2 and TRBJ1-5, with D possibly TRBD1 on 5 matching bases. Germline V lookup: CDR1 SNHLY, CDR2 FYNNEI. This CDR3 comprises 14 residues. The ends were cut back, 7 bases at V and 1 base at J, with 11 bases in the middle. The CDR3 nucleotides are TGTGCCAGCATGGGGGGAGGGAGCAATCAGCCCCAGCATTTT. This translates into CASMGGGSNQPQHF.

This chain joins TRBV19 and TRBJ1-1, with D possibly TRBD1 on 5 matching bases. V dropped 7 bases and J dropped 0 bases, with 12 bases sitting between them. Per the germline V gene, CDR1 is LNHDA and CDR2 is SQIVND (reference sequence). The CDR3 is made up of 14 amino acids. CDR3 DNA sequence: TGTGCCAGTATGGCGAACAGGTTGAACACTGAAGCTTTCTTT. Translation: CASMANRLNTEAFF. The variable domain in full, with the rest retrieved from reference TRBV19 and TRBJ1-1, is DGGITQSPKYLFRKEGQNVTLSCEQNLNHDAMYWYRQDPGQGLRLIYYSQIVNDFQKGDIAEGYSVSREKKESFPLTVTSAQKNPTAFYLCASMANRLNTEAFFGQGTRLTVV.

This clone was observed a single time. The rearrangement joins TRBV4-1 to TRBJ1-5; 7 bases line up with TRBD1. CDR3 length: 13 amino acids. The germline CDR1 and CDR2 sequences are MGHRA and YSYEKL. V shed 2 bases and J 6 bases; nucleotides not matched to a gene: 1. The CDR3 region has the DNA TGCGCCAGCAGCCAAAGGGGGCTTCAGCCCCAGCATTTT. Translated, it gives CASSQRGLQPQHF.

The chain combines TRBV29-1 with TRBJ2-7, with TRBD2 identical over 13 bases. V was clipped by 2 bases and J by 1 base; unmatched bases: 5. Germline CDR1 reads SQVTM; CDR2 reads ANQGSEA. The CDR3 extends over 16 amino acids. The DNA of the CDR3 is TGCAGCGTTGAACGGACTAGCGGGGGAGAATCCTACGAGCAGTACTTC. Its translation is CSVERTSGGESYEQYF.

The rearrangement joins TRBV5-3 to TRBJ1-5, with 9 bases matching TRBD1. TRBV5-3 is an ORF; its function is uncertain. V lost 3 bases and J lost 5; bases outside the gene matches: 9. The CDR3 is 16 amino acids. As DNA, the CDR3 is TGTGCCAGAAGCTGGTGTGGGGACAGGGTGTATCAGCCCCAGCATTTT. Translated: CARSWCGDRVYQPQHF.

The rearrangement links TRBV5-6 to TRBJ2-2; TRBD1 is a possible D gene (5 bases). V lost 1 base to trimming and J lost 1 base, with 5 bases between them. This CDR3 has 14 amino acids. Per germline, CDR1 SGHDT and CDR2 YYEEEE. In nucleotides, the CDR3 is TGTGCCAGCAGCTTGAGGGGGAACACCGGGGAGCTGTTTTTT. This codes for CASSLRGNTGELFF.

This sequence joins TRBV6-1 and TRBJ2-7, with TRBD1 as a possible D gene (6 bases). Germline V lookup: CDR1 MNHNS, CDR2 SASEGT. CDR3 size: 14 residues. V was cut by 6 bases and J by 3 bases, with 15 bases left in between. In nucleotides, the CDR3 is TGTGCCAGCAGATGGGGGCCTCAGGTCTACGAGCAGTACTTC. Protein product: CASRWGPQVYEQYF.

J is TRBJ1-5 and V is TRBV6-6; 7 bases are shared with TRBD1. Germline V gene sequence: CDR1 MNHNY, CDR2 SVGAGI (reference sequence). This CDR3 is built from 16 residues. V trimming: 0 bases; J trimming: 4 bases; junction bases outside the gene matches: 6. CDR3 DNA sequence: TGTGCCAGCAGTTACTCACCGGGACAGAGAAATCAGCCCCAGCATTTT. This gives the protein CASSYSPGQRNQPQHF.

V gene TRBV19 combines with J gene TRBJ1-4; TRBD1 might be the D (5 bases). Trimming stripped 3 bases from V and 0 bases from J, with 11 bases between. This CDR3 is 16 amino acids long. Germline CDR1 LNHDA, CDR2 SQIVND (reference sequence). The CDR3 sequence: CASSMSRVATNEKLFF. Written as DNA, the CDR3 is TGTGCCAGTAGTATGTCCAGGGTGGCAACTAATGAAAAACTGTTTTTT.

This sequence joins TRBV15 and TRBJ1-1; no reliable D call. The CDR3 has 12 amino acids. Trimming cost V 9 bases and J 2 bases, with 10 bases left between them. Germline V gives CDR1 LNHNV, CDR2 YYDKDF (reference sequence). The DNA of the CDR3 is TGTGCCACGCAGCAGGATAACACTGAAGCTTTCTTT. Protein product: CATQQDNTEAFF.

The chain carries TRBV6-6 and TRBJ2-6; D may be TRBD1 (5 bases). The V gene lost 7 bases and the J gene lost 3 bases, with 13 bases spanning the gap. The CDR3 is 15 residues long. Germline CDR1 MNHNY, CDR2 SVGAGI (reference sequence). Here the CDR3 reads CASTPQGFGANVLTF. For the CDR3, the DNA is TGTGCCAGCACTCCCCAGGGCTTTGGGGCCAACGTCCTGACTTTC.

The chain links TRBV2 to TRBJ2-2, with D possibly being TRBD2 (7 bases). This CDR3 comprises 15 residues. Germline V gene sequence: CDR1 SNHLY, CDR2 FYNNEI. V lost 8 bases, J lost 1 base, and 14 bases lay in between. This CDR3 is CASLPGGQNTGELFF. The CDR3 nucleotides are TGTGCCAGCCTACCGGGGGGCCAGAACACCGGGGAGCTGTTTTTT.

The CDR3 loop is CASNRRTGTGEQYF. In DNA, the CDR3 is TGTGCCAGCAACAGAAGGACAGGGACGGGCGAGCAGTACTTC. The chain joins TRBV27 to TRBJ2-7; 8 bases map to TRBD1. Germline V gene data show CDR1 as MNHEY and CDR2 as SMNVEV (reference sequence). The CDR3 consists of 14 residues. After removal of 7 bases from V and 6 bases from J, the junction contained 11 bases not matched to a gene.

The chain links TRBV7-2 to TRBJ1-1; 9 positions match TRBD1. The CDR3 totals 16 residues. The germline V gene has CDR1 SGHTA and CDR2 FQGNSA. V lost 6 bases, J lost 4 bases, and 12 bases stayed unmatched. The CDR3 coding sequence is TGTGCCAGCAGGATAATTAACAGGGGGCGCGGCACTGAAGCTTTCTTT. Protein sequence: CASRIINRGRGTEAFF.

The V and J genes are TRBV18 and TRBJ2-1, with D perhaps TRBD1 (5 bases). CDR3 length: 14 residues. Germline loops: CDR1 KGHSH, CDR2 LQKENI. V lost 4 bases, J lost 6 bases, and 13 bases lay in between. This chain's CDR3 is CASSLNTGVNEQFF. In nucleotides, the CDR3 is TGTGCCAGCTCACTCAACACAGGAGTCAATGAGCAGTTCTTC. Based on the CDR3 plus reference TRBV18 and TRBJ2-1, the full variable domain is NAGVMQNPRHLVRRRGQEARLRCSPMKGHSHVYWYRQLPEEGLKFMVYLQKENIIDESGMPKERFSAEFPKEGPSILRIQQVVRGDSAAYFCASSLNTGVNEQFFGPGTRLTVL.

The rearrangement links TRBV7-2 to TRBJ2-7; no clear D. The CDR3 totals 14 residues. CDR1 SGHTA and CDR2 FQGNSA come from the germline V gene. V lost 5 bases to trimming and J lost 0 bases, with 11 bases between them. This CDR3 reads CASSRVLSSYEQYF. DNA of the CDR3: TGTGCCAGCAGCCGGGTGTTGAGCTCCTACGAGCAGTACTTC.

This chain uses TRBV6-1 with TRBJ2-7; 11 nucleotides match TRBD2. J lost 4 bases, V lost 3 bases, and 11 bases had no gene match. The CDR3 is 17 residues long. CDR1 MNHNS and CDR2 SASEGT come from the germline V gene. CDR3 residues: CASSEGRLAGGPYEQYF. The CDR3 nucleotides read TGTGCCAGCAGTGAGGGTCGTCTAGCGGGGGGCCCATACGAGCAGTACTTC.

The chain is built from TRBV4-2 and TRBJ2-5; 9 bases are shared with TRBD1. Trimming removed 0 bases from V and 0 bases from J; junction bases left unmatched: 5. Germline V gene data show CDR1 as LGHNA and CDR2 as YNFKEQ. The length of the CDR3 is 17 residues. CDR3 residues: CASSQDYGTGNQETQYF. The DNA for the CDR3 is TGTGCCAGCAGCCAAGATTACGGGACAGGGAACCAAGAGACCCAGTACTTC.

The chain combines TRBV29-1 with TRBJ1-2; D is unresolved. CDR1 SQVTM and CDR2 ANQGSEA come from the germline V gene. The CDR3 length is 13 residues. V shed 0 bases and J shed 4 bases, with 9 bases lying between them. This CDR3 is CSVEDYSGYGYTF. The CDR3 region has the DNA TGCAGCGTTGAAGACTATTCGGGCTATGGCTACACCTTC.

A single count supports this clone. The rearrangement uses TRBV27 and TRBJ1-2; D is possibly TRBD1 (5 bases). V was clipped by 5 bases and J by 3 bases, with 28 bases between them. This CDR3 contains 19 residues. Germline V CDR1 and CDR2: MNHEY, SMNVEV (reference sequence). The CDR3 sequence: CASSPPWGGGGRRDYGYTF. The CDR3 nucleotides are TGTGCCAGCAGTCCCCCATGGGGCGGGGGAGGTCGTCGGGACTATGGCTACACCTTC.

The rearrangement joins TRBV7-3 to TRBJ1-1; possibly TRBD1 for D (6 bases). The CDR3 is 13 residues long. V lost 0 bases and J 6 bases, leaving 8 bases between the germline ends. The V gene's germline CDR1 is SGHTA and CDR2 FQGTGA. This CDR3 is CASSLTGAAEAFF. The CDR3 DNA is TGTGCCAGCAGCTTAACGGGGGCCGCTGAAGCTTTCTTT. The full variable domain, in which reference TRBV7-3 and TRBJ1-1 provide the parts outside the CDR3, is GAGVSQTPSNKVTEKGKYVELRCDPISGHTALYWYRQSLGQGPEFLIYFQGTGAADDSGLPNDRFFAVRPEGSVSTLKIQRTERGDSAVYLCASSLTGAAEAFFGQGTRLTVV.

The chain recombines TRBV4-2 with TRBJ2-7, with 7 positions matching TRBD1. V shed 4 bases, J shed 0 bases, and the junction held 6 bases outside the gene matches. The CDR3 is 15 residues long. Germline CDR1 and CDR2: LGHNA and YNFKEQ. The CDR3 DNA reads TGTGCCAGCAGCCCCCCTGACAGGGACTCCTACGAGCAGTACTTC. Its translation: CASSPPDRDSYEQYF.

This chain uses TRBV18 with TRBJ1-1, with D possibly being TRBD1 (5 bases). The CDR3 runs to 14 residues. Germline V lookup: CDR1 KGHSH, CDR2 LQKENI. Trimming cost V 6 bases and J 1 base, with 12 bases left between them. The CDR3 region is CASSLPGSNTEAFF. In DNA, the CDR3 is TGTGCCAGCTCCCTACCAGGGTCGAACACTGAAGCTTTCTTT. Together with reference TRBV18 and TRBJ1-1, the CDR3 gives the full variable domain: NAGVMQNPRHLVRRRGQEARLRCSPMKGHSHVYWYRQLPEEGLKFMVYLQKENIIDESGMPKERFSAEFPKEGPSILRIQQVVRGDSAAYFCASSLPGSNTEAFFGQGTRLTVV.